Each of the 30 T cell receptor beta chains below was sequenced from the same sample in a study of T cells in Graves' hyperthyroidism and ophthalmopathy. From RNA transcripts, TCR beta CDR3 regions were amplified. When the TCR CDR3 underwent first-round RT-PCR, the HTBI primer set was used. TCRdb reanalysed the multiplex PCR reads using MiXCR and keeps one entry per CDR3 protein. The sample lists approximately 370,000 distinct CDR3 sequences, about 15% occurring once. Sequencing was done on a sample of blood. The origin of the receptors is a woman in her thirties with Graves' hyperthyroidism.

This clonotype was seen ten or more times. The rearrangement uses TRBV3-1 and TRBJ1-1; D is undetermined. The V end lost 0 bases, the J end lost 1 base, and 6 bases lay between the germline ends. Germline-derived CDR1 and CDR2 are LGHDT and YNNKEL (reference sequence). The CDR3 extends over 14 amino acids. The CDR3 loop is CASSQDLTNTEAFF. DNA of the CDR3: TGTGCCAGCAGCCAAGATTTAACGAACACTGAAGCTTTCTTT. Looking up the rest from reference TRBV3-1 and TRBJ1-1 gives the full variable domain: DTAVSQTPKYLVTQMGNDKSIKCEQNLGHDTMYWYKQDSKKFLKIMFSYNNKELIINETVPNRFSPKSPDKAHLNLHINSLELGDSAVYFCASSQDLTNTEAFFGQGTRLTVV.

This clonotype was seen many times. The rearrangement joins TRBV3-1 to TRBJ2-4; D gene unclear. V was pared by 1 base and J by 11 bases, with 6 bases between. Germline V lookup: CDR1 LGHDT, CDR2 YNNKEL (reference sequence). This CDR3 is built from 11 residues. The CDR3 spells CASSQVGVQYF. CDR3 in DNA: TGTGCCAGCAGCCAAGTCGGTGTTCAGTACTTC.

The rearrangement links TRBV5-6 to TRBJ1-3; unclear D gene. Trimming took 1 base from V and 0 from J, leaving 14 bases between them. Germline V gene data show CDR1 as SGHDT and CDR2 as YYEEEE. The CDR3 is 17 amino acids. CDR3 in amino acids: CASSLITSSDSGNTIYF. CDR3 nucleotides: TGTGCCAGCAGCTTGATAACCAGCTCAGACTCTGGAAACACCATATATTTT.

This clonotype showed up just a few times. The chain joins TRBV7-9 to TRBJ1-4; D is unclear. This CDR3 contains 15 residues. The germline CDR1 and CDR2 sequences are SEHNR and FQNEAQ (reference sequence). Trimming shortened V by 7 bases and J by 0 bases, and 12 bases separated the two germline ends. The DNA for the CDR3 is TGTGCCAGCAACCAAGGACGGGCAACTAATGAAAAACTGTTTTTT. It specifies CASNQGRATNEKLFF.

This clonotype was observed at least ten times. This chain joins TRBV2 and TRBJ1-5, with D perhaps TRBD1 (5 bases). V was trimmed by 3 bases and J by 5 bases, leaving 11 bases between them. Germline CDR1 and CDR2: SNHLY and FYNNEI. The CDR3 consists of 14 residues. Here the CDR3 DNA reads TGTGCCAGCAGTGAGGATCGGGGGTATCAGCCCCAGCATTTT. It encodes CASSEDRGYQPQHF.

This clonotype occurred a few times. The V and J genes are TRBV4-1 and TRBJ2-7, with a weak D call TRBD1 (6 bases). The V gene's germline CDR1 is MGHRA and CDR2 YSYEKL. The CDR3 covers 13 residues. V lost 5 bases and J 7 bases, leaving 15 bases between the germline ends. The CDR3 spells CASSWDIRLEQYF. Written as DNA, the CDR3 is TGCGCCAGCAGCTGGGACATAAGGTTGGAGCAGTACTTC.

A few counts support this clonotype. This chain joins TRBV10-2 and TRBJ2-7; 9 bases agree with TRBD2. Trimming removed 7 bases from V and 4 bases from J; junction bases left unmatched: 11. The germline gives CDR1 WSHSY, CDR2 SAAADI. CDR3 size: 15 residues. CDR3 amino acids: CASIRSGTSGYEQYF. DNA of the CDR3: TGCGCCAGCATTAGAAGCGGCACTAGCGGGTACGAGCAGTACTTC.

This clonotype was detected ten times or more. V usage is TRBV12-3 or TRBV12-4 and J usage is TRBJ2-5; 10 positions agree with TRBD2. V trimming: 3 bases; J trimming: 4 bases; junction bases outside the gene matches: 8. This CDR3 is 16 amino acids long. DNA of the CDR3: TGTGCCAGCAGTTTGGAGGGGCTAGCGGGAGCAGAGACCCAGTACTTC. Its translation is CASSLEGLAGAETQYF.

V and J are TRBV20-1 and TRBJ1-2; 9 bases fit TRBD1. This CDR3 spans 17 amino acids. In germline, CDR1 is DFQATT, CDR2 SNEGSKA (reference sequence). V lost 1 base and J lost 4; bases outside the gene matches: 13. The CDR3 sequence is CSARAEAGTGLRYGYTF. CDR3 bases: TGCAGTGCTAGAGCTGAAGCGGGGACAGGGCTCCGCTATGGCTACACCTTC.

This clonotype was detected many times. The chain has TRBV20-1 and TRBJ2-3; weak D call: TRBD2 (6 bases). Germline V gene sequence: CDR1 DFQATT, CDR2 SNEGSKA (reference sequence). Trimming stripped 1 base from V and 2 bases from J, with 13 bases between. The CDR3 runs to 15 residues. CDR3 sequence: CSARAPEGNTDTQYF. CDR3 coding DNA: TGCAGTGCTAGAGCGCCGGAGGGAAACACAGATACGCAGTATTTT.

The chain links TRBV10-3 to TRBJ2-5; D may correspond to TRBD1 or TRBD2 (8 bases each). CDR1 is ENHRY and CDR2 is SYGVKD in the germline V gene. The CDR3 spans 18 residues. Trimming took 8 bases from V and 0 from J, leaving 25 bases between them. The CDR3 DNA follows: TGTGCCATCCGACAGGGGCCATGGGCTAGCGGGCACCAAGAGACCCAGTACTTC. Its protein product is CAIRQGPWASGHQETQYF.

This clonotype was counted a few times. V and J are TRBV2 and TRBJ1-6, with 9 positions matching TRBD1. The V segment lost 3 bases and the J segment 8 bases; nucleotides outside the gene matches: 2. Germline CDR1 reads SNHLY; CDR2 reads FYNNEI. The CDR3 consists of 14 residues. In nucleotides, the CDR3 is TGTGCCAGCAGTGAGGACAGGGGCTATTCACCCCTCCACTTT. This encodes CASSEDRGYSPLHF.

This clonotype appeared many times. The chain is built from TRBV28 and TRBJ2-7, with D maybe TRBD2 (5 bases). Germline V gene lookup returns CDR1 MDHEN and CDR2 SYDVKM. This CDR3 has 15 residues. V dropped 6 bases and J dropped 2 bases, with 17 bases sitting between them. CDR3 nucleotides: TGTGCCAGCAGCCTCGGTAGTGGAGGACCCTACGAGCAGTACTTC. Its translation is CASSLGSGGPYEQYF.

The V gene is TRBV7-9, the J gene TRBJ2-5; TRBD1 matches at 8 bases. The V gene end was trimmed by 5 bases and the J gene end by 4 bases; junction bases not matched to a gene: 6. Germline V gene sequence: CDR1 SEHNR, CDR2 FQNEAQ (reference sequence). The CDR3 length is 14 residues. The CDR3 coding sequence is TGTGCCAGCAGCGGCAGGGGGCTAGGAGAGACCCAGTACTTC. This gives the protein CASSGRGLGETQYF. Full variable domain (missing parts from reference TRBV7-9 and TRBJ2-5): DTGVSQNPRHKITKRGQNVTFRCDPISEHNRLYWYRQTLGQGPEFLTYFQNEAQLEKSRLLSDRFSAERPKGSFSTLEIQRTEQGDSAMYLCASSGRGLGETQYFGPGTRLLVL.

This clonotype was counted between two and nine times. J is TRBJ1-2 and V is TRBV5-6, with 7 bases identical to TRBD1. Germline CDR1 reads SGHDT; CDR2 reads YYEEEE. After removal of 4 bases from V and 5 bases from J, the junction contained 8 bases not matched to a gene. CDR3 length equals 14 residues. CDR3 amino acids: CASSPDPTGYGYTF. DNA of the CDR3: TGTGCCAGCAGCCCCGACCCGACAGGGTATGGCTACACCTTC.

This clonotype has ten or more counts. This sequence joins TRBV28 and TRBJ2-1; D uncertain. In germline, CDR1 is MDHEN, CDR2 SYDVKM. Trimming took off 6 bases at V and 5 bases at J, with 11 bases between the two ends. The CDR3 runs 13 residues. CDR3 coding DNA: TGTGCCAGCAGCCACACCGTTGACAATGAGCAGTTCTTC. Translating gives CASSHTVDNEQFF.

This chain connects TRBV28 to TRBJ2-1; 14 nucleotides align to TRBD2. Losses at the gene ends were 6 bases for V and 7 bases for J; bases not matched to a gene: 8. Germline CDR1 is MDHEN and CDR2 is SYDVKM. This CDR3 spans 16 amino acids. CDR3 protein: CASSLAGLAGVNEQFF. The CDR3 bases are TGTGCCAGCAGCTTGGCGGGACTAGCGGGAGTGAATGAGCAGTTCTTC.

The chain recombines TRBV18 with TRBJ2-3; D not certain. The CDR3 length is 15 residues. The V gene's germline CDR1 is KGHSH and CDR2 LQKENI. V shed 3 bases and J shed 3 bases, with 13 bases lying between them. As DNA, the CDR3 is TGTGCCAGCTCACCTCAACGGCAAGGGACAGATACGCAGTATTTT. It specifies CASSPQRQGTDTQYF.

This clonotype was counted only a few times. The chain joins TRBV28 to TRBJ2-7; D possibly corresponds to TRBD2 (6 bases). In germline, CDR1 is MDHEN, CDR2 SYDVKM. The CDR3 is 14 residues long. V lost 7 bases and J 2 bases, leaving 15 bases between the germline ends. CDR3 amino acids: CASIQDYSTYEQYF. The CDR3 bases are TGTGCCAGCATTCAGGACTACTCTACCTACGAGCAGTACTTC.

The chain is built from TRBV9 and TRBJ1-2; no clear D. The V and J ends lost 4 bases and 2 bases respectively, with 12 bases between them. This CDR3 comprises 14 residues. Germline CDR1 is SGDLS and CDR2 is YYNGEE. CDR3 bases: TGTGCCAGCAGCCCTGCTGGGGAGAACTATGGCTACACCTTC. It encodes CASSPAGENYGYTF.

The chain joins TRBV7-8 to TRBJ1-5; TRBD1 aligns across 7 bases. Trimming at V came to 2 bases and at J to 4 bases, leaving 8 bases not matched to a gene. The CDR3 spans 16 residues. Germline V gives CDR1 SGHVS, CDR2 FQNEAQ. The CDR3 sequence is CASSLNGDRLNQPQHF. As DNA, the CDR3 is TGTGCCAGCAGCTTAAACGGGGACAGACTAAATCAGCCCCAGCATTTT.

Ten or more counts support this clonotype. DNA for the CDR3: TGTGCCAGCAAAGTTGGCGGGAGGCCGAACTCAAACACAGATACGCAGTATTTT. Protein product: CASKVGGRPNSNTDTQYF. This rearrangement joins TRBV28 to TRBJ2-3; 8 bases agree with TRBD2. In germline, CDR1 is MDHEN, CDR2 SYDVKM. The CDR3 has 18 amino acids. The J segment lost 2 bases and the V segment lost 7 bases, leaving 17 bases of the junction unmatched.

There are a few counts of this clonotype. The CDR3 nucleotides read TGTGCCAGCATGCCGGATAGCCTAAGCTCCTACGAGCAGTACTTC. This translates into CASMPDSLSSYEQYF. This rearrangement joins TRBV2 to TRBJ2-7, with unresolved D. Trimming left V 7 bases short and J 0 bases short, with 16 bases between. Per germline, CDR1 SNHLY and CDR2 FYNNEI. The CDR3 is made up of 15 amino acids.

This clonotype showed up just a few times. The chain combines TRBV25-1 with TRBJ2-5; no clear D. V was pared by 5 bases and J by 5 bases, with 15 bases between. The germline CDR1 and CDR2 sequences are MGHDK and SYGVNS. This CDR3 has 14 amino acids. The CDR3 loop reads CASSNFSGAETQYF. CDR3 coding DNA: TGTGCCAGCAGTAACTTTTCCGGTGCGGAGACCCAGTACTTC.

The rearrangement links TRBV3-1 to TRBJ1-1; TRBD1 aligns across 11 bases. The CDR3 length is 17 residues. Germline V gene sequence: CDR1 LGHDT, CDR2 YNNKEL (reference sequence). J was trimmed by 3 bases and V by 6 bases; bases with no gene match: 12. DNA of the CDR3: TGTGCCAGCAGTAAATCTGGACAGGGGGCTCGGGACACTGAAGCTTTCTTT. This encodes CASSKSGQGARDTEAFF.

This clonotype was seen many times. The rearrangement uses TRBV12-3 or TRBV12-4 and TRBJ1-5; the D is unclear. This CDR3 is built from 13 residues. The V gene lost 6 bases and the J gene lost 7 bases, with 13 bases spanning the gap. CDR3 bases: TGTGCCAGCAGCCGAGGTACAGAGCAGCCCCAGCATTTT. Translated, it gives CASSRGTEQPQHF.

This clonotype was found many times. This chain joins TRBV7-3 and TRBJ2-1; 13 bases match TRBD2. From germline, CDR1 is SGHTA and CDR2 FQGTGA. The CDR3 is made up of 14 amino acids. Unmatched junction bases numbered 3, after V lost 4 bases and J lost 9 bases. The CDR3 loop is CASSSGTSGVEQFF. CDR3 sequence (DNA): TGTGCCAGCAGCTCCGGGACTAGCGGGGTTGAGCAGTTCTTC.

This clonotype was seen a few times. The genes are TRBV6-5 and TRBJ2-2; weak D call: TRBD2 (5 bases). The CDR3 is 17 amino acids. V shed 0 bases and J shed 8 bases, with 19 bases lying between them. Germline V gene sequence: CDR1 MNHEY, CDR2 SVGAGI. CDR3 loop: CASSYSPNPRGGGELFF. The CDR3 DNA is TGTGCCAGCAGTTACTCGCCCAACCCTAGAGGCGGGGGGGAGCTGTTTTTT.

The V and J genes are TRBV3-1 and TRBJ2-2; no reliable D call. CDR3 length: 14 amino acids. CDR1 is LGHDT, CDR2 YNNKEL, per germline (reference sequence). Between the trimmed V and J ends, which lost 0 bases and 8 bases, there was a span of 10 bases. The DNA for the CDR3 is TGTGCCAGCAGCCAAGATGGTCCTGGGGGGGAGCTGTTTTTT. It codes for CASSQDGPGGELFF.

CDR3 amino acids: CASSLGASARGELFF. The CDR3 DNA is TGTGCCAGCAGCTTAGGGGCTTCCGCTCGCGGGGAGCTGTTTTTT. The rearrangement joins TRBV7-2 to TRBJ2-2; no firm D call. The V and J ends lost 1 base and 7 bases respectively, with 13 bases between them. In germline, CDR1 is SGHTA, CDR2 FQGNSA. This CDR3 region has 15 residues.